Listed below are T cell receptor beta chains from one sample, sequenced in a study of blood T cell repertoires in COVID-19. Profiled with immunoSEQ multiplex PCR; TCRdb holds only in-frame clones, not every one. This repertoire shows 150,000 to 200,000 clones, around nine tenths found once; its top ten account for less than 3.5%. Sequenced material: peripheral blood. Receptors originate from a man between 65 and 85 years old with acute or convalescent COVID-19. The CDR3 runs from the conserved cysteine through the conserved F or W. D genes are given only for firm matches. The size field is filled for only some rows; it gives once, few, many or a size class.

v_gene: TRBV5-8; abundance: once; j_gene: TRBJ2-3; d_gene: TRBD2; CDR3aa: CASSFREGTDTQYF; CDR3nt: TGTGCCAGCAGCTTTAGGGAGGGAACAGATACGCAGTATTTT
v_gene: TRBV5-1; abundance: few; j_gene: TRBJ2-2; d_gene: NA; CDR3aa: CASSKDTGNTGELFF; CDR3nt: TGCGCCAGCAGCAAGGACACTGGGAACACCGGGGAGCTGTTTTTT
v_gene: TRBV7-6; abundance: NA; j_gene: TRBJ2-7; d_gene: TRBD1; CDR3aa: CASSTPPGQGLGEEQYF; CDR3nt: TGTGCCAGCAGTACCCCTCCGGGACAGGGGTTGGGGGAGGAGCAGTACTTC
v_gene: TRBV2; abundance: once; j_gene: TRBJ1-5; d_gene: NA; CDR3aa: CASSPNSMTDQPQHF; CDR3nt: TGTGCCAGCAGTCCAAACTCTATGACAGATCAGCCCCAGCATTTT
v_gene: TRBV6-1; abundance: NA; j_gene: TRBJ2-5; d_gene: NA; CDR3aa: CASREATARETQYF; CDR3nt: TGTGCCAGCAGGGAAGCGACAGCTAGAGAGACCCAGTACTTC
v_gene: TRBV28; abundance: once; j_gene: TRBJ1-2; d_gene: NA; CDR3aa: CASSLFPGVSPGYTF; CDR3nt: TGTGCCAGCAGTTTATTCCCCGGGGTTTCACCGGGCTACACCTTC
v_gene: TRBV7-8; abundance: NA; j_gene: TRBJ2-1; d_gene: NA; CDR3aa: CASSRTGGPYNEQFF; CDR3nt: TGTGCCAGCAGCCGTACTGGGGGCCCTTACAATGAGCAGTTCTTC
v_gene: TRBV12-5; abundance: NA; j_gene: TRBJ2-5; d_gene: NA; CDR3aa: CASGNQGTSRTQYF; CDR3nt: TGTGCTAGTGGTAACCAGGGGACCTCGAGGACCCAGTACTTC
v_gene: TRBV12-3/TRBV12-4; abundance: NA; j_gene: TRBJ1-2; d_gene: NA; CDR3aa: CASSLRGNYGYTF; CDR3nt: TGTGCCAGCAGTTTACGGGGGAACTATGGCTACACCTTC
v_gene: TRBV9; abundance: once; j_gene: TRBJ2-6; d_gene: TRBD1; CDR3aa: CASSPQGGQHYSGANVLTF; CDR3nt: TGTGCCAGCAGCCCCCAAGGGGGACAGCATTACTCTGGGGCCAACGTCCTGACTTTC
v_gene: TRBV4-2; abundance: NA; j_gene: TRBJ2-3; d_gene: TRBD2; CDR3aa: CASSQGGTSGGRHTDTQYF; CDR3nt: TGTGCCAGCAGCCAAGGTGGGACTAGCGGGGGGCGGCACACAGATACGCAGTATTTT
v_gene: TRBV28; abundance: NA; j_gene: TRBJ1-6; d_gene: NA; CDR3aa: CASSKGHRSSYNSPLHF; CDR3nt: TGTGCCAGCAGCAAGGGACACAGAAGCTCCTATAATTCACCCCTCCACTTT
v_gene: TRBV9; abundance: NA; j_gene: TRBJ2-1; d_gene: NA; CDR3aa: CASSVVGSGYNEQFF; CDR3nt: TGTGCCAGCAGCGTAGTGGGTAGCGGATACAATGAGCAGTTCTTC
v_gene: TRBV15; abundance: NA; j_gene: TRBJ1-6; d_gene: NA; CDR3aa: CATSRGTVNNSPLHF; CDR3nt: TGTGCCACCAGCAGAGGGACAGTGAATAATTCACCCCTCCACTTT
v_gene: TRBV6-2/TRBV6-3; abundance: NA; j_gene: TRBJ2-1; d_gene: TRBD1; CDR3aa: CASSKDRGRYNEQFF; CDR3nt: TGTGCCAGCAGTAAAGACAGGGGTCGCTACAATGAGCAGTTCTTC
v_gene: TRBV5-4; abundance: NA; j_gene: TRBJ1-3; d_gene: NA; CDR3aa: CASSLGLTGTGNTIYF; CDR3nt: TGTGCCAGCAGCTTAGGTTTGACGGGGACTGGAAACACCATATATTTT
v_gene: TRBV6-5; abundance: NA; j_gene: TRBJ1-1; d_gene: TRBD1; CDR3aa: CASRGTDLNTEAFF; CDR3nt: TGTGCCAGCAGAGGGACAGACTTGAACACTGAAGCTTTCTTT
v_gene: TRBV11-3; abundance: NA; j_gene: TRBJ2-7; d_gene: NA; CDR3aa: CASSRGPSYEQYF; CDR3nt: TGTGCCAGCAGCCGAGGGCCCTCCTACGAGCAGTACTTC
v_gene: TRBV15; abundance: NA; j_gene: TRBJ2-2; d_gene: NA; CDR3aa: CATSRDRGGRELFF; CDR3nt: TGTGCCACCAGCAGAGATAGGGGCGGCCGGGAGCTGTTTTTT
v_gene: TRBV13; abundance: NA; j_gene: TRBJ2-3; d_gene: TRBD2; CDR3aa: CAARLAGGYTQYF; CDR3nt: TGTGCCGCGAGACTAGCGGGAGGATACACGCAGTATTTT
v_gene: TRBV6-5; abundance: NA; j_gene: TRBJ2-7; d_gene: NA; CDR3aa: CASVGGGTSSYEQYF; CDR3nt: TGTGCCAGCGTAGGAGGGGGCACTAGCTCCTACGAGCAGTACTTC
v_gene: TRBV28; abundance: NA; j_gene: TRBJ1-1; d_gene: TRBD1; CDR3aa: CASSLWGTGNTEAFF; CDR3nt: TGTGCCAGCAGTTTATGGGGGACAGGGAACACTGAAGCTTTCTTT
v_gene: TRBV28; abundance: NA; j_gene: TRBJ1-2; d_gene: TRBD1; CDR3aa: CASSPGTGGGYGYTF; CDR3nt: TGTGCCAGCAGTCCCGGGACAGGGGGGGGCTATGGCTACACCTTC
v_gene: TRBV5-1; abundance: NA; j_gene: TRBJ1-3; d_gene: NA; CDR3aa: CASRSSSGSSGNTIYF; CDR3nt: TGCGCCAGCAGATCGAGTAGTGGGAGCTCTGGAAACACCATATATTTT
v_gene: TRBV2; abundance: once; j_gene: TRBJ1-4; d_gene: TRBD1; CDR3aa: CASRTGLIEKLFF; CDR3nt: TGTGCCAGCCGGACAGGGCTGATTGAAAAACTGTTTTTT
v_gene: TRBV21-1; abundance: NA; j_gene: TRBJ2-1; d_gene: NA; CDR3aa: CASSKGGKGNEQFF; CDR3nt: TGTGCCAGCAGCAAAGGCGGAAAGGGGAATGAGCAGTTCTTC